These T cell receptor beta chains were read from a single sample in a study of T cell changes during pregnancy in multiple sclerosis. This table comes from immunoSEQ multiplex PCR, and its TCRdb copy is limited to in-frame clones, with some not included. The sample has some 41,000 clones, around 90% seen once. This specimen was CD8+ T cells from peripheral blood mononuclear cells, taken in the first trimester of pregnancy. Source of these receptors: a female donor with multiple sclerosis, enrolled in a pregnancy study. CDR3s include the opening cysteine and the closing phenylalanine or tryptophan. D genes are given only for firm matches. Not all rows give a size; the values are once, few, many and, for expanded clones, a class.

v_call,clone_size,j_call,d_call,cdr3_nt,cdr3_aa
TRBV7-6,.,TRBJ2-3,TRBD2,TGTGCCAGCAGCTTAGCCGGGACTACCTTAGATACGCAGTATTTT,CASSLAGTTLDTQYF
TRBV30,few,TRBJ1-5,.,TGTGCTTGGGGAGGGGAAGCCCAGCATTTT,CAWGGEAQHF
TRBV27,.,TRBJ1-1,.,TGTGCCAGCAGTTTGGTCCCCGGGGAAGCTGAAGCTTTCTTT,CASSLVPGEAEAFF
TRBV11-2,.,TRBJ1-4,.,TGTGCCAGCAGTTTAACGGGACACCCTAATGAAAAACTGTTTTTT,CASSLTGHPNEKLFF
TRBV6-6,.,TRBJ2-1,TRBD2,TGTGCCAGCAGGCTAGCGGAGAGAGTGGGTGAGCAGTTCTTC,CASRLAERVGEQFF
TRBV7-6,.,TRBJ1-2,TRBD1,TGTGCCAGCAGCTGGACAGGGGACTATGGCTACACCTTC,CASSWTGDYGYTF
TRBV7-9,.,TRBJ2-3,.,TGTGCCAGCAGAGCCTTTGCGGACTATAGCACAGATACGCAGTATTTT,CASRAFADYSTDTQYF
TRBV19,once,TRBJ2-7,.,TGTGCCAGTAGTATAGACCCAGGCTACGAGCAGTACTTC,CASSIDPGYEQYF
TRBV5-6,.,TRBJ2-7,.,TGTGCCAGCACCTCAACAAAAATCTACGAGCAGTACTTC,CASTSTKIYEQYF
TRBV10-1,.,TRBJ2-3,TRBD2,TGCGCCAGCAGGCTCGCACGGGAGGACCCAGATACGCAGTATTTT,CASRLAREDPDTQYF
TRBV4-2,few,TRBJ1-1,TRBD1,TGTGCCAGCAGCCAAGAAGGTCAGGGGGCGTCTGAAGCTTTCTTT,CASSQEGQGASEAFF
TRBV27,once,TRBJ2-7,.,TGTGCCAGCACCCCTTGGGGGGAGCCCCGCGAGCAGTACTTC,CASTPWGEPREQYF
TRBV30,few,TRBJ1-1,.,TGTGCCTGGTCTACGACAGTCATGAACACTGAAGCTTTCTTT,CAWSTTVMNTEAFF
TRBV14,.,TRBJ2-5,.,TGTGCCAGCAGGTTACAAGAGACCCAGTACTTC,CASRLQETQYF
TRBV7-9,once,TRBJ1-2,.,TGTGCCAGCAGCTTAGCAACAGGGTACCTCTATGGCTACACCTTC,CASSLATGYLYGYTF
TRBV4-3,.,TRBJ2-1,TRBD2,TGCGCCAGCAGCCGCAGCGGGGACGCCTCCTACAATGAGCAGTTCTTC,CASSRSGDASYNEQFF
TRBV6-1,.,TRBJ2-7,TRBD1,TGTGCCAGCAGTGAAGCTAGCGGACAGGGCAACTACGAGCAGTACTTC,CASSEASGQGNYEQYF
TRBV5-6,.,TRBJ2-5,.,TGTGCCAGCACCTTATCAGGGTGGAAGGAGACCCAGTACTTC,CASTLSGWKETQYF
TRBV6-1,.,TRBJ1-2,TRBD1,TGTGCCAGCAGTGAACCCGGGACAGGGGGCTATGGCTACACCTTC,CASSEPGTGGYGYTF
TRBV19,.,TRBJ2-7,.,TGTGCCAGTAGTATAGACCTAGGTTTCTCCTACGAGCAGTACTTC,CASSIDLGFSYEQYF
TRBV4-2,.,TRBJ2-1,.,TGTGCCAGCAGCCAAGGGAAAGCGGGTTCCTACAATGAGCAGTTCTTC,CASSQGKAGSYNEQFF
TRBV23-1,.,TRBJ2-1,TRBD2,TGCGCCAGCAGTCTGGGCCCAGGAGCGGGGGGGCCTAATGAGCAGTTCTTC,CASSLGPGAGGPNEQFF
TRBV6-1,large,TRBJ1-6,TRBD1,TGTGCCAGCAGGGAAACTGCAGACAGGGGGTATAATTCACCCCTCCACTTT,CASRETADRGYNSPLHF
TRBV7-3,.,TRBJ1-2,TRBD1,TGTGCCAGCAGCTTAACGGGACAGAGCGACTATGGCTACACCTTC,CASSLTGQSDYGYTF
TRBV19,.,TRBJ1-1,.,TGTGCCAGTAGTATCAGAGGGGGCACTGAAGCTTTCTTT,CASSIRGGTEAFF
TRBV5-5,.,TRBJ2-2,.,TGTGCCAGCAGCTTGGGACATCTGAACACCGGGGAGCTGTTTTTT,CASSLGHLNTGELFF
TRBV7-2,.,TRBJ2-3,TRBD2,TGTGCCAGCAGCGCCCCAACGGGGGGGCGGACAGATACGCAGTATTTT,CASSAPTGGRTDTQYF
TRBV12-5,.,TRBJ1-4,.,TGTGCTAGTGGTTCCAACCGATACGGAGCAACTAATGAAAAACTGTTTTTT,CASGSNRYGATNEKLFF